Below are 27 T cell receptor beta chains sequenced from a single sample in a study of STAT5B mutations in CD4+ large granular lymphocyte leukemia. This table comes from immunoSEQ multiplex PCR, and its TCRdb copy is limited to in-frame clones, with some not included. The profile shows around 47,000 clones, roughly 80% of them singletons. The sample comprised CD4+ T cells from blood buffy coats. These receptors originate from a human donor in good health.

This rearrangement joins TRBV11-1 to TRBJ1-1; the D is unclear. V was shortened by 4 bases and J by 5 bases, with 8 bases between the two germline ends. The CDR3 is 12 amino acids. Germline CDR1 and CDR2: SGHAT and FQDESV (reference sequence). CDR3 amino acids: CASSSTPTEAFF. In DNA, the CDR3 is TGTGCCAGCAGCTCCACACCAACTGAAGCTTTCTTT.

The chain joins TRBV5-4 to TRBJ2-3; TRBD2 matches 9 bases. This CDR3 spans 15 amino acids. CDR1 is SGHNT and CDR2 is YYREEE in the germline V gene (reference sequence). V gave up 2 bases and J gave up 0 bases; unmatched junction bases: 1. CDR3 sequence: CASSLAGGSTDTQYF. For the CDR3, the DNA is TGTGCCAGCAGCTTAGCGGGAGGAAGCACAGATACGCAGTATTTT.

The chain links TRBV12-5 to TRBJ2-3; TRBD2 matches 10 bases. The CDR3 spans 16 residues. Germline CDR1 and CDR2: LGHNT and FRNRAP. V dropped 2 bases and J dropped 7; count of bases not matched to a gene: 9. For the CDR3, the DNA is TGTGCTAGTGGTTTGCGAACCGGGACTAGCGATTATACGCAGTATTTT. Amino acids: CASGLRTGTSDYTQYF. The variable domain in full, completed from reference TRBV12-5 and TRBJ2-3, reads DARVTQTPRHKVTEMGQEVTMRCQPILGHNTVFWYRQTMMQGLELLAYFRNRAPLDDSGMPKDRFSAEMPDATLATLKIQPSEPRDSAVYFCASGLRTGTSDYTQYFGPGTRLTVL.

The chain couples TRBV18 to TRBJ2-2; 8 bases agree with TRBD2. The CDR3 has 16 amino acids. Germline trimming cut 3 bases from V and 4 bases from J; bases unmatched to any gene: 7. CDR1 is KGHSH, CDR2 LQKENI, per germline. The CDR3 DNA follows: TGTGCCAGCTCACCTAACGGGAGGGCCAGCACCGGGGAGCTGTTTTTT. Its protein product is CASSPNGRASTGELFF.

This chain connects TRBV15 to TRBJ2-1; 7 positions agree with TRBD2. The CDR3 is 15 amino acids. Per the germline V gene, CDR1 is LNHNV and CDR2 is YYDKDF (reference sequence). After removal of 0 bases from V and 10 bases from J, the junction contained 9 bases not matched to a gene. CDR3 in DNA: TGTGCCACCAGCAGAGATGTGGGAGGGCCCTCCGAGCAGTTCTTC. It translates to CATSRDVGGPSEQFF.

This clone was recorded a few times. The chain carries TRBV7-2 and TRBJ2-3; D is uncertain. The germline V gene has CDR1 SGHTA and CDR2 FQGNSA. CDR3 length: 14 amino acids. Trimming shortened V by 5 bases and J by 3 bases, and 12 bases separated the two germline ends. CDR3 loop: CASSPMVSTDTQYF. In DNA, the CDR3 is TGTGCCAGCAGCCCCATGGTGTCGACAGATACGCAGTATTTT.

The chain links TRBV18 to TRBJ2-7; 7 nucleotides agree with TRBD1. Germline-derived CDR1 and CDR2 are KGHSH and LQKENI. Trimming at V came to 7 bases and at J to 5 bases, leaving 8 bases not matched to a gene. The CDR3 consists of 13 residues. The DNA of the CDR3 is TGTGCCAGCTTCGCCGGGACAGAGAACGAGCAGTACTTC. Amino acid sequence: CASFAGTENEQYF.

J is TRBJ2-2 and V is TRBV5-1; D is ambiguous. Germline V gene lookup returns CDR1 SGHRS and CDR2 YFSETQ. The CDR3 has 13 amino acids. V lost 4 bases and J lost 7, with 11 bases in between. The chain's CDR3 is CASSALDGGELFF. The CDR3 DNA reads as TGCGCCAGCAGCGCCCTGGACGGCGGGGAGCTGTTTTTT.

The chain combines TRBV14 with TRBJ2-1, with D uncertain. CDR1 is SGHDN and CDR2 is FVKESK in the germline V gene. Trimming pared 1 base from V and 10 bases from J, leaving 5 bases between. The CDR3 is 11 residues long. The chain's CDR3 is CASSQAVEQFF. The CDR3 DNA is TGTGCCAGCAGCCAAGCGGTCGAGCAGTTCTTC.

The V and J genes are TRBV7-9 and TRBJ2-5; 7 bases line up with TRBD2. This CDR3 region has 15 residues. The ends lost 1 base at V and 2 bases at J; junction bases unmatched: 4. From germline, CDR1 is SEHNR and CDR2 FQNEAQ (reference sequence). The CDR3 loop is CASSLGLAVQETQYF. For the CDR3, the DNA is TGTGCCAGCAGCTTAGGGCTAGCGGTTCAAGAGACCCAGTACTTC.

This chain links TRBV7-8 with TRBJ2-3; TRBD2 matches 8 bases. Germline V gives CDR1 SGHVS, CDR2 FQNEAQ. V dropped 5 bases and J dropped 0; count of bases not matched to a gene: 10. CDR3 length: 17 amino acids. The CDR3 here is CASSTNLRGGSTDTQYF. DNA of the CDR3: TGTGCCAGCAGCACCAACCTTCGGGGGGGGAGCACAGATACGCAGTATTTT.

This sequence joins TRBV11-3 and TRBJ2-7, with D hard to call. V was pared by 5 bases and J by 4 bases, with 9 bases between. Germline V gene data show CDR1 as SGHNT and CDR2 as YENEEA. This CDR3 contains 12 residues. CDR3 amino acids: CASSTTVYEQYF. CDR3 sequence (DNA): TGTGCCAGCAGCACGACCGTATACGAGCAGTACTTC.

The chain recombines TRBV7-9 with TRBJ1-2, with D maybe TRBD1 (5 bases). This CDR3 contains 13 residues. Germline V gene lookup returns CDR1 SEHNR and CDR2 FQNEAQ (reference sequence). The V gene lost 6 bases and the J gene lost 3 bases, with 11 bases spanning the gap. CDR3 nucleotide sequence: TGTGCCAGCAGTCTGGGGGTGGACTATGGCTACACCTTC. Encoded protein: CASSLGVDYGYTF. Complete variable domain (other parts from reference TRBV7-9 and TRBJ1-2): DTGVSQNPRHKITKRGQNVTFRCDPISEHNRLYWYRQTLGQGPEFLTYFQNEAQLEKSRLLSDRFSAERPKGSFSTLEIQRTEQGDSAMYLCASSLGVDYGYTFGSGTRLTVV.

The rearrangement joins TRBV25-1 to TRBJ2-1; maybe TRBD1 (5 bases). Germline-derived CDR1 and CDR2 are MGHDK and SYGVNS. Deletions cut 8 bases from V and 0 bases from J, with 20 bases between. CDR3 length: 17 residues. CDR3 nucleotides: TGTGCCAGCGGCGATTCCCCAGGGCGCAGCTCCTACAATGAGCAGTTCTTC. Encoded protein: CASGDSPGRSSYNEQFF.

V usage is TRBV11-2 and J usage is TRBJ2-1, with 12 bases aligning to TRBD2. Germline CDR1 reads SGHAT; CDR2 reads FQNNGV. V trimming: 3 bases; J trimming: 9 bases; junction bases outside the gene matches: 6. The CDR3 totals 15 residues. CDR3 amino acids: CASSLTSGSSGEQFF. The CDR3 coding sequence is TGTGCCAGCAGCTTGACTAGCGGGAGCTCGGGTGAGCAGTTCTTC.

The chain links TRBV6-6 to TRBJ1-5; 9 bases line up with TRBD1. With V trimmed by 8 bases and J by 6 bases, 11 bases remained unmatched. The CDR3 has 15 residues. CDR1 and CDR2 (germline): MNHNY, SVGAGI (reference sequence). The CDR3 sequence is CASRPGGQGVQPQHF. CDR3 DNA: TGTGCCAGCCGGCCGGGGGGACAGGGAGTTCAGCCCCAGCATTTT.

This chain uses TRBV6-6 with TRBJ2-3; 8 bases map to TRBD2. The CDR3 is 16 amino acids. CDR1 and CDR2 (germline): MNHNY, SVGAGI (reference sequence). Trimming removed 5 bases from V and 4 bases from J; junction bases left unmatched: 11. The CDR3 DNA sequence: TGTGCCAGCAGTCCCATTCGGACAGCGGGAGCAGATACGCAGTATTTT. Amino acids: CASSPIRTAGADTQYF.

This chain joins TRBV19 and TRBJ1-4; D is uncertain. CDR3 length: 15 amino acids. The germline V and J ends were trimmed by 3 bases and 0 bases, with 8 bases remaining between them. Germline CDR1 reads LNHDA; CDR2 reads SQIVND (reference sequence). DNA for the CDR3: TGTGCCAGTAGTATCTGGCCAGCAACTAATGAAAAACTGTTTTTT. Translation: CASSIWPATNEKLFF. The entire variable domain, with the rest obtained from reference TRBV19 and TRBJ1-4, is as follows: DGGITQSPKYLFRKEGQNVTLSCEQNLNHDAMYWYRQDPGQGLRLIYYSQIVNDFQKGDIAEGYSVSREKKESFPLTVTSAQKNPTAFYLCASSIWPATNEKLFFGSGTQLSVL.

In its sample, this clone was seen a few times. The rearrangement uses TRBV9 and TRBJ2-3, with D perhaps matching TRBD1 or TRBD2 (5 bases each). The CDR3 covers 14 residues. Trimming took 0 bases from V and 4 from J, leaving 9 bases between them. The germline V gene encodes CDR1 SGDLS and CDR2 YYNGEE. CDR3 in amino acids: CASSVGGAADTQYF. The CDR3 DNA reads TGTGCCAGCAGCGTAGGAGGGGCGGCAGATACGCAGTATTTT. Variable domain in full (rest from reference TRBV9 and TRBJ2-3): DSGVTQTPKHLITATGQRVTLRCSPRSGDLSVYWYQQSLDQGLQFLIQYYNGEERAKGNILERFSAQQFPDLHSELNLSSLELGDSALYFCASSVGGAADTQYFGPGTRLTVL.

V gene TRBV6-1 combines with J gene TRBJ1-5; TRBD1 might be the D (5 bases). The V gene's germline CDR1 is MNHNS and CDR2 SASEGT. This CDR3 spans 15 amino acids. The V gene lost 2 bases and the J gene lost 0 bases, with 8 bases spanning the gap. As DNA, the CDR3 is TGTGCCAGCAGTGAATGGGACGCTAGCAATCAGCCCCAGCATTTT. It specifies CASSEWDASNQPQHF.

The rearrangement uses TRBV18 and TRBJ2-2; TRBD1 agrees at 9 bases. This CDR3 contains 18 residues. Trimming cost V 3 bases and J 2 bases; bases outside gene matches: 10. From germline, CDR1 is KGHSH and CDR2 LQKENI. The CDR3 spells CASSPSPGQGGNTGELFF. The CDR3 region has the DNA TGTGCCAGCTCACCTTCTCCGGGACAGGGAGGCAACACCGGGGAGCTGTTTTTT.

The J gene is TRBJ1-2, the V gene TRBV7-9, with D possibly matching TRBD1 (6 bases). The CDR3 loop spans 17 amino acids. CDR1 is SEHNR and CDR2 is FQNEAQ in the germline V gene (reference sequence). V dropped 1 base and J dropped 4 bases, with 19 bases sitting between them. In nucleotides, the CDR3 is TGTGCCAGCAGCTTAGGGACAGCCCCAACCTATCCCTATGGCTACACCTTC. Translating gives CASSLGTAPTYPYGYTF.

V gene TRBV5-1 combines with J gene TRBJ2-1; TRBD2 matches at 11 bases. CDR3 length: 16 amino acids. Looked up from germline, CDR1 is SGHRS and CDR2 is YFSETQ. The junction had 5 bases not matched to a gene; V was cut back by 0 bases and J by 6 bases. CDR3 sequence reads: CASSLVLAGDINEQFF. The CDR3 DNA reads as TGCGCCAGCAGCTTGGTACTAGCGGGAGATATCAATGAGCAGTTCTTC.

The chain recombines TRBV10-3 with TRBJ2-3; TRBD2 aligns across 8 bases. The CDR3 has 13 residues. Germline V lookup: CDR1 ENHRY, CDR2 SYGVKD. V lost 8 bases to trimming and J lost 5 bases; unmatched junction nucleotides: 6. In nucleotides, the CDR3 is TGTGCCATCTCGACTAGCGTTGGAGATACGCAGTATTTT. It is translated as CAISTSVGDTQYF.

The genes are TRBV11-2 and TRBJ1-5; maybe TRBD1 (6 bases). Trimming took 5 bases from V and 2 from J, leaving 10 bases between them. Germline-derived CDR1 and CDR2 are SGHAT and FQNNGV. The CDR3 spans 14 residues. CDR3 in DNA: TGTGCCAGCAGCCCAAGGGGGGGCAATCAGCCCCAGCATTTT. As protein: CASSPRGGNQPQHF.

The V call is TRBV9, the J call TRBJ2-1, with D tentatively TRBD2 (5 bases). Trimming shortened V by 3 bases and J by 2 bases, and 12 bases separated the two germline ends. CDR1 and CDR2 from the germline V gene are SGDLS and YYNGEE. The CDR3 consists of 15 residues. In DNA form, the CDR3 reads TGTGCCAGCAGCGAGGGAGATGGGGCCTACAATGAGCAGTTCTTC. It encodes CASSEGDGAYNEQFF. The full variable domain, its missing parts supplied by reference TRBV9 and TRBJ2-1, is DSGVTQTPKHLITATGQRVTLRCSPRSGDLSVYWYQQSLDQGLQFLIQYYNGEERAKGNILERFSAQQFPDLHSELNLSSLELGDSALYFCASSEGDGAYNEQFFGPGTRLTVL.

The V gene is TRBV5-5, the J gene TRBJ1-1; no definite D call. Germline CDR1 reads SGHKS; CDR2 reads YYEKEE (reference sequence). The V end lost 6 bases, the J end lost 1 base, and 13 bases lay between the germline ends. The CDR3 is made up of 14 amino acids. The CDR3 DNA reads TGTGCCAGCAACCGAGAGAGCCGGAACACTGAAGCTTTCTTT. It yields the protein CASNRESRNTEAFF. Full variable domain (missing parts from reference TRBV5-5 and TRBJ1-1): DAGVTQSPTHLIKTRGQQVTLRCSPISGHKSVSWYQQVLGQGPQFIFQYYEKEERGRGNFPDRFSARQFPNYSSELNVNALLLGDSALYLCASNRESRNTEAFFGQGTRLTVV.